One sample yielded the 15 T cell receptor beta chains listed below, sequenced in a study of blood T cell repertoires in COVID-19. The repertoire was sequenced with immunoSEQ multiplex PCR; TCRdb's copy has only in-frame clones and lacks some. The sample has around 330,000 clones, roughly 86% seen once. Material: PBMCs or T cells enriched from blood (not recorded which). The receptors were gathered from a woman aged 18-29 years who had recovered from COVID-19.

The count of this clone is one. The CDR3 protein is CASSLAGLPYGYTF. The CDR3, as DNA: TGTGCCAGCAGTTTGGCGGGCCTCCCCTACGGCTACACCTTC. This sequence joins TRBV28 and TRBJ1-2; no reliable D call. There are 14 residues in the CDR3. V lost 3 bases, J lost 8 bases, and 16 bases lay in between. CDR1 and CDR2 from the germline V gene are MDHEN and SYDVKM.

The chain couples TRBV29-1 to TRBJ1-2; D unclear. CDR1 and CDR2 from the germline V gene are SQVTM and ANQGSEA. Trimming shortened V by 3 bases and J by 3 bases, and 11 bases separated the two germline ends. This CDR3 comprises 13 residues. CDR3 loop: CSVESGFDYGYTF. In DNA, the CDR3 is TGCAGCGTTGAGTCGGGGTTCGACTATGGCTACACCTTC. Combining the CDR3 with reference TRBV29-1 and TRBJ1-2 gives the whole variable domain SAVISQKPSRDICQRGTSLTIQCQVDSQVTMMFWYRQQPGQSLTLIATANQGSEATYESGFVIDKFPISRPNLTFSTLTVSNMSPEDSSIYLCSVESGFDYGYTFGSGTRLTVV.

The rearrangement links TRBV18 to TRBJ2-1; D is perhaps TRBD1 (5 bases). CDR1 and CDR2 (germline): KGHSH, LQKENI. V lost 1 base to trimming and J lost 2 bases, with 9 bases between them. The CDR3 has 15 residues. DNA for the CDR3: TGTGCCAGCTCACCACTAACAGGACCCTACAATGAGCAGTTCTTC. It is translated as CASSPLTGPYNEQFF.

This clone was observed many times. J is TRBJ2-3 and V is TRBV7-9; TRBD2 aligns across 12 bases. V trimming: 5 bases; J trimming: 4 bases; junction bases outside the gene matches: 7. CDR3 size: 16 residues. Per germline, CDR1 SEHNR and CDR2 FQNEAQ (reference sequence). The CDR3 sequence: CASSPRTSGVPDTQYF. CDR3 nucleotide sequence: TGTGCCAGCAGCCCCAGGACTAGCGGGGTACCAGATACGCAGTATTTT.

This rearrangement joins TRBV9 to TRBJ1-2, with a tentative D call TRBD1 (6 bases). CDR3 length: 15 amino acids. Germline CDR1 reads SGDLS; CDR2 reads YYNGEE. Trimming cost V 4 bases and J 5 bases, with 18 bases left between them. The chain's CDR3 is CASSYGQFGGYGYTF. CDR3 nucleotides: TGTGCCAGCAGCTACGGACAGTTCGGCGGATATGGCTACACCTTC.

The chain couples TRBV6-6 to TRBJ2-7; 13 positions match TRBD2. Germline V lookup: CDR1 MNHNY, CDR2 SVGAGI (reference sequence). There are 14 residues in the CDR3. V lost 5 bases, J lost 6 bases, and 4 bases stayed unmatched. The CDR3 region is CASSPGLAGAEQYF. DNA for the CDR3: TGTGCCAGCAGTCCCGGACTAGCGGGAGCCGAGCAGTACTTC.

V and J are TRBV5-4 and TRBJ2-1, with D uncertain. Germline values: CDR1 SGHNT, CDR2 YYREEE (reference sequence). CDR3 length equals 14 residues. The V and J ends lost 1 base and 2 bases respectively, with 7 bases between them. CDR3 nucleotide sequence: TGTGCCAGCAGCTTGAACTATCCCTACAATGAGCAGTTCTTC. Protein sequence: CASSLNYPYNEQFF. Full variable domain (remainder filled in from reference TRBV5-4 and TRBJ2-1): ETGVTQSPTHLIKTRGQQVTLRCSSQSGHNTVSWYQQALGQGPQFIFQYYREEENGRGNFPPRFSGLQFPNYSSELNVNALELDDSALYLCASSLNYPYNEQFFGPGTRLTVL.

The genes are TRBV6-1 and TRBJ2-7, with 7 positions matching TRBD1. Germline V lookup: CDR1 MNHNS, CDR2 SASEGT. The CDR3 covers 15 residues. V dropped 0 bases and J dropped 7; count of bases not matched to a gene: 9. CDR3 residues: CASSEAGTVGLEQYF. CDR3 nucleotide sequence: TGTGCCAGCAGTGAAGCGGGGACAGTAGGCTTAGAGCAGTACTTC.

The CDR3 bases are TGTGCCAGCAGTCTCGACCGAAGGGGGTGGAACACTGAAGCTTTCTTT. As protein: CASSLDRRGWNTEAFF. The chain uses TRBV27 and TRBJ1-1; D perhaps matches TRBD1 (6 bases). Trimming cost V 5 bases and J 1 base, with 17 bases left between them. In germline, CDR1 is MNHEY, CDR2 SMNVEV (reference sequence). The CDR3 is made up of 16 amino acids.

This clone was seen at least ten times. The chain employs TRBV7-2 and TRBJ1-2, with 8 bases identical to TRBD1. Germline CDR1 SGHTA, CDR2 FQGNSA. V dropped 5 bases and J dropped 3; count of bases not matched to a gene: 17. The CDR3 sequence is 18 residues long. CDR3 amino acids: CASSPPRQGRDSDYGYTF. The DNA of the CDR3 is TGTGCCAGCAGCCCTCCCCGACAGGGGAGGGATTCTGACTATGGCTACACCTTC.

The chain is built from TRBV7-6 and TRBJ1-2, with 9 bases that match TRBD1. The trim removed 3 bases at V and 3 bases at J, leaving 8 bases unmatched. Germline values: CDR1 SGHVS, CDR2 FNYEAQ. This CDR3 is built from 16 residues. The CDR3 sequence: CASSLTPGQGHYGYTF. The CDR3 region has the DNA TGTGCCAGCAGCTTGACTCCGGGACAGGGTCACTATGGCTACACCTTC.

CDR3 nucleotide sequence: TGTGCCAGCAGCGACGACTATAACACCGGGGAGCTGTTTTTT. Protein sequence: CASSDDYNTGELFF. The chain combines TRBV5-5 with TRBJ2-2, with D possibly TRBD2 on 5 matching bases. The CDR3 runs to 14 residues. Germline V CDR1 and CDR2: SGHKS, YYEKEE (reference sequence). Trimming stripped 4 bases from V and 2 bases from J, with 9 bases between.

The chain recombines TRBV7-9 with TRBJ1-2, with D unresolved. V lost 3 bases to trimming and J lost 5 bases, with 10 bases between them. Germline V gene sequence: CDR1 SEHNR, CDR2 FQNEAQ (reference sequence). The CDR3 is 13 amino acids. CDR3 in DNA: TGTGCCAGCAGCTTTGGCAGGAATTATGGCTACACCTTC. Encoded protein: CASSFGRNYGYTF.

The rearrangement uses TRBV28 and TRBJ1-6, with D unclear. Trimming pared 2 bases from V and 11 bases from J, leaving 7 bases between. Germline V CDR1 and CDR2: MDHEN, SYDVKM. This CDR3 is built from 12 residues. In nucleotides, the CDR3 is TGTGCCAGCAGTTTAGGAGGAACACCCCTCCACTTT. This codes for CASSLGGTPLHF.

V is TRBV4-2 and J is TRBJ2-7, with 7 bases matching TRBD2. Germline lookup yields CDR1 LGHNA and CDR2 YNFKEQ. V trimming: 0 bases; J trimming: 3 bases; junction bases outside the gene matches: 5. The length of the CDR3 is 15 residues. The CDR3 DNA sequence: TGTGCCAGCAGCCAAGATTTGGCGGGGGACTACGAGCAGTACTTC. It specifies CASSQDLAGDYEQYF.